This T cell receptor (beta chain) was captured by sequencing in a study of blood T cell repertoires in COVID-19. In the original processing: Amplification of reference gene primers was used by the study to estimate nucleated cell counts. This table comes from immunoSEQ multiplex PCR, and its TCRdb copy is limited to in-frame clones, with some not included. V and J calls and clone size are given by that table; D and trimming were obtained from the DNA. The table shows 150,000 to 200,000 clones, with about 78% occurring only once. Individuals drawn from about 26 US areas were about 18 to 89 years old. Cohort placement rested on clinical history that participants reported themselves. Recovered participants had two consecutive negative NP/OP PCR tests, healthcare professional clearance, or symptom resolution. CDR1 is SEHNR and CDR2 is FQNEAQ in the germline V gene (reference sequence). The CDR3 spans 16 residues. V gave up 3 bases and J gave up 7 bases; unmatched junction bases: 14.

Input material: PBMCs or T cells enriched from blood (not recorded which). The sequence came from a woman between 50 and 59 years old who had recovered from COVID-19. V gene TRBV7-9 combines with J gene TRBJ1-1; TRBD1 matches 7 bases. In DNA form, the CDR3 reads TGTGCCAGCAGCTTTTCCACCGGGGCAGGGGGTAATGAAGCTTTCTTT. Translated: CASSFSTGAGGNEAFF.